This T cell receptor beta chain was obtained from a study of Ad26.COV2.S vaccination and SARS-CoV-2 variants. Broader study findings: Non-spike TCR breadth showed similarity between vaccine and placebo recipients. Total responses of T cells may have been underestimated by the analyses of TCR breadth and depth. Considerable breadth of spike-specific CD8+ and CD4+ T cell responses has reportedly been documented following vaccination.

Regarding this clone: The antigen is not known.

The repertoire was sequenced with immunoSEQ multiplex PCR; TCRdb's copy has only in-frame clones and lacks some. In the table there are about 350,000 clones, about 91% of which are singletons. The CDR3 consists of 13 residues. Germline CDR1 reads SQVTM; CDR2 reads ANQGSEA. V was shortened by 2 bases and J by 1 base, with 8 bases between the two germline ends. The sequence was obtained from a human donor who had recovered from COVID-19. The chain carries TRBV29-1 and TRBJ2-5, with D perhaps TRBD2 (6 bases). The material sequenced was peripheral blood, taken after recovery from COVID-19. CDR3 DNA: TGCAGCGTTGAACGGGACTCCCAAGAGACCCAGTACTTC. Protein: CSVERDSQETQYF.